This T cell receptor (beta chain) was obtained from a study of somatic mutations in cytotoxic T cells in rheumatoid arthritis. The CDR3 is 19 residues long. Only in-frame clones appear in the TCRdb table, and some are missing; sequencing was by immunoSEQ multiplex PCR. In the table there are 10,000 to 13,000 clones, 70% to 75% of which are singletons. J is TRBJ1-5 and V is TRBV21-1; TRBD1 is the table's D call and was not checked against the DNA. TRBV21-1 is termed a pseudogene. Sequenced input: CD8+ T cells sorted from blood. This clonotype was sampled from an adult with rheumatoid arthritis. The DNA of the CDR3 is TGTGCCAGCAGCAAAGCCCCGGGACAGGGGACCTATAGCAATCAGCCCCAGCATTTT. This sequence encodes CASSKAPGQGTYSNQPQHF.